Listed below are T cell receptor beta chains from one sample, sequenced in a study of blood T cell repertoires in COVID-19. Produced via immunoSEQ multiplex PCR; TCRdb's table is partial and in-frame only. The data show tens of thousands of clones, around nine tenths seen once. Sequenced material: peripheral blood. Receptors originate from a man between 65 and 79 years old with active or convalescent COVID-19. The CDR3 runs from the conserved cysteine through the conserved F or W. D genes are given only for firm matches. Only part of the rows carry a size: once, few, many, or a class if the clone is expanded.

>NA|NA|TRBV15|TRBJ2-3|11
CATSGPDTQYF
TGTGCCACCAGCGGCCCGGATACGCAGTATTTT
>TRBD2|NA|TRBV7-2|TRBJ2-3|16
CASSSSERGQADTQYF
TGTGCCAGCAGCTCCTCCGAGCGGGGGCAGGCAGATACGCAGTATTTT
>NA|NA|TRBV2|TRBJ2-2|15
CASAVHRENTGELFF
TGTGCCAGCGCCGTTCACAGGGAGAACACCGGGGAGCTGTTTTTT
>NA|NA|TRBV6-5|TRBJ1-3|14
CASHRSPSGNTIYF
TGTGCCAGCCACAGGAGCCCCTCTGGAAACACCATATATTTT
>TRBD2|NA|TRBV19|TRBJ2-7|17
CASSIGLRGGGLYEQYF
TGTGCCAGTAGTATAGGATTACGGGGGGGCGGTCTCTACGAGCAGTACTTC
>TRBD2|NA|TRBV5-5|TRBJ2-7|14
CASSLASGGYEQYF
TGTGCCAGCAGCTTGGCTAGCGGGGGCTACGAGCAGTACTTC
>NA|NA|TRBV28|TRBJ1-6|13
CASSRRTNSPLHF
TGTGCCAGCAGTCGGAGAACAAATTCACCCCTCCACTTT
>TRBD1|NA|TRBV15|TRBJ1-2|17
CATSRDRTGTDNYGYTF
TGTGCCACCAGCAGAGATCGGACAGGGACAGATAACTATGGCTACACCTTC
>TRBD1|NA|TRBV6-5|TRBJ1-6|14
CAATRQGGNSPLHF
TGTGCCGCAACCCGACAGGGTGGTAATTCACCCCTCCACTTT
>NA|NA|TRBV4-3|TRBJ2-1|15
CASSLDSFSYNEQFF
TGCGCCAGCAGCCTGGACAGCTTCTCCTACAATGAGCAGTTCTTC
>TRBD2|NA|TRBV24-1|TRBJ2-3|17
CATSDPKLAGPADTQYF
TGTGCCACCAGTGACCCTAAACTAGCGGGGCCTGCAGATACGCAGTATTTT
>NA|NA|TRBV27|TRBJ2-3|13
CASSFFFTDTQYF
TGTGCCAGCAGTTTCTTCTTCACAGATACGCAGTATTTT
>NA|NA|TRBV18|TRBJ1-1|14
CASSPSGGETEAFF
TGTGCCAGCTCACCATCCGGGGGGGAGACTGAAGCTTTCTTT
>NA|NA|TRBV11-2|TRBJ1-2|14
CASSRYAGGYGYTF
TGTGCCAGCAGCCGGTACGCCGGGGGCTATGGCTACACCTTC
>TRBD2|NA|TRBV4-1|TRBJ2-3|17
CASSQDWTSGGRDTQYF
TGCGCCAGCAGCCAAGACTGGACTAGCGGGGGGCGGGATACGCAGTATTTT
>TRBD1|NA|TRBV9|TRBJ2-3|14
CASSQDRGTDTQYF
TGTGCCAGCAGTCAGGACAGGGGTACAGATACGCAGTATTTT
>NA|NA|TRBV7-2|TRBJ2-1|14
CASSSQAGWEAQFF
TGTGCCAGCAGCTCTCAGGCGGGGTGGGAGGCGCAGTTCTTC
>TRBD1|NA|TRBV9|TRBJ1-1|16
CASSTRQGPEDTEAFF
TGTGCCAGCAGCACCAGACAGGGCCCCGAGGACACTGAAGCTTTCTTT
>NA|NA|TRBV7-9|TRBJ2-1|14
CASSLADSRNEQFF
TGTGCCAGCAGCTTAGCGGACAGCCGCAATGAGCAGTTCTTC
>TRBD1|NA|TRBV7-2|TRBJ1-5|16
CASTSNSGQTNQPQHF
TGTGCCAGCACCTCAAATTCGGGACAGACTAATCAGCCCCAGCATTTT
>TRBD1|NA|TRBV19|TRBJ2-5|15
CASSSHERGRKTQYF
TGTGCCAGTAGTTCCCACGAAAGGGGGCGAAAGACCCAGTACTTC
>TRBD1|NA|TRBV19|TRBJ2-2|15
CASQTGTGVIGELFF
TGTGCCAGCCAGACTGGGACAGGGGTCATCGGGGAGCTGTTTTTT
>NA|NA|TRBV6-5|TRBJ2-1|14
CASRTGGHYNEQFF
TGTGCCAGCCGTACCGGGGGGCATTACAATGAGCAGTTCTTC
>NA|NA|TRBV5-1|TRBJ1-4|13
CASSPRPNEKLFF
TGCGCCAGCAGTCCTAGACCTAATGAAAAACTGTTTTTT
>NA|NA|TRBV14|TRBJ1-1|13
CASSQQMNTEAFF
TGTGCCAGCAGCCAACAGATGAACACTGAAGCTTTCTTT
>NA|NA|TRBV25-1|TRBJ1-5|14
CASSELGGDQPQHF
TGTGCCAGCAGTGAGTTAGGCGGCGATCAGCCCCAGCATTTT
>NA|NA|TRBV6-5|TRBJ1-2|11
CASISNYGYTF
TGTGCCAGCATTTCGAACTATGGCTACACCTTC
>TRBD2|NA|TRBV18|TRBJ2-5|17
CASSPITDTSGAKTQYF
TGTGCCAGCTCACCCATAACGGATACTAGCGGGGCGAAGACCCAGTACTTC
>NA|NA|TRBV7-9|TRBJ1-4|15
CASSLQGPTNEKLFF
TGTGCCAGCAGCTTACAGGGGCCAACTAATGAAAAACTGTTTTTT
>NA|NA|TRBV19|TRBJ1-1|13
CASSQTGNTEAFF
TGTGCCAGTAGCCAAACAGGGAACACTGAAGCTTTCTTT
>NA|NA|TRBV19|TRBJ1-5|15
CASSPRGNSNQPQHF
TGTGCCAGTAGTCCCCGGGGGAATAGCAATCAGCCCCAGCATTTT
>TRBD2|NA|TRBV13|TRBJ2-1|15
CASSLGTSGGNEQFF
TGTGCCAGCAGCTTGGGGACTAGCGGGGGGAATGAGCAGTTCTTC
>NA|few|TRBV6-1|TRBJ1-5|13
CASSDDIEGPQHF
TGTGCCAGCAGTGATGACATTGAGGGTCCCCAGCATTTT
>NA|NA|TRBV28|TRBJ1-2|14
CASSLSKRVRGYTF
TGTGCCAGCAGTTTAAGTAAGCGGGTCCGTGGCTACACCTTC
>TRBD1|NA|TRBV4-1|TRBJ1-1|18
CASSLGTGVLARNTEAFF
TGCGCCAGCAGCCTAGGGACAGGGGTCTTAGCCCGGAACACTGAAGCTTTCTTT
>TRBD2|NA|TRBV7-9|TRBJ2-3|18
CASTLRGWLAESTDTQYF
TGTGCCAGCACCCTTAGAGGGTGGCTAGCGGAGAGCACAGATACGCAGTATTTT
>NA|NA|TRBV30|TRBJ1-6|14
CAWGKGQSNSPLHF
TGTGCCTGGGGGAAGGGGCAAAGTAATTCACCCCTCCACTTT